Reported below is one T cell receptor beta chain. This entry belongs to a study of blood T cell repertoires in COVID-19. Study-level information: Sites across the United States, Italy and Spain contributed samples from acute and convalescent COVID-19. The analysed material was cDNA or gDNA that came from T cells, B-cell-depleted T cells, or PBMCs.

V was trimmed by 1 base and J by 0 bases, leaving 11 bases between them. The CDR3 extends over 15 amino acids. Germline CDR1 reads SGHDT; CDR2 reads YYEEEE. Original data processing: Researchers report that nucleated cell counts were estimated from reference gene primer amplification. TCRdb's table, derived via immunoSEQ multiplex PCR, lists solely in-frame clones and lacks some. V and J calls and clone size are those listed in that table; D and trimming were worked out from the DNA. Of approximately 70,000 clones in the sample, just over 85% are singletons; the top ten hold roughly a tenth. The chain combines TRBV5-6 with TRBJ2-7; D is uncertain. Sequencing was performed on peripheral blood. The receptor was derived from a man between 65 and 85 years old with active or convalescent COVID-19. CDR3 in amino acids: CASSLKRLLSYEQYF. The DNA for the CDR3 is TGTGCCAGCAGCTTGAAGCGCCTACTCTCCTACGAGCAGTACTTC. The variable domain in full, completed from reference TRBV5-6 and TRBJ2-7, reads DAGVTQSPTHLIKTRGQQVTLRCSPKSGHDTVSWYQQALGQGPQFIFQYYEEEERQRGNFPDRFSGHQFPNYSSELNVNALLLGDSALYLCASSLKRLLSYEQYFGPGTRLTVT.